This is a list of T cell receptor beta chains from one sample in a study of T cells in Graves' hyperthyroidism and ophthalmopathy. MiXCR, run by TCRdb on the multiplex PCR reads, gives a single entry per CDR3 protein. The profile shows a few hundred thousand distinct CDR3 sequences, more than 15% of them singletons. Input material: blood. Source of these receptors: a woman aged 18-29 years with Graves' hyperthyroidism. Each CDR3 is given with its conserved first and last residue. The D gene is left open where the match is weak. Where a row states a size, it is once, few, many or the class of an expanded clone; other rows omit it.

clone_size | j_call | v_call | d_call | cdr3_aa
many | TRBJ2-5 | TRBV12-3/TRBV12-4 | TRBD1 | CASSRDSWTQETQYF
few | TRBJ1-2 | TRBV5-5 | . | CASSSPEGGSHGYTF
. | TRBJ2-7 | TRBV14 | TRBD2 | CASSQVSTSGGIYEQYF
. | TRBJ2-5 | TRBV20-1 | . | CSARVRNRAEETQYF
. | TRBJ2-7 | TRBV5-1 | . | CASSPLPGDYEQYF
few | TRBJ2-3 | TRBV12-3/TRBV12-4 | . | CASSLGTDASTDTQYF
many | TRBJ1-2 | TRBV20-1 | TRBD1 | CSAREEGALGYGYTF
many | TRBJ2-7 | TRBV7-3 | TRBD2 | CASSSGTSGRSEQYF
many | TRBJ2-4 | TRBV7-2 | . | CASSLAAVNIQYF
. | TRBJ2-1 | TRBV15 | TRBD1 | CATSLPGTGKVNEQFF
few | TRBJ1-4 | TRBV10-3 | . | CAISVGDSTNEKLFF
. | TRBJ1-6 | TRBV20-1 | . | CSARRTYNSPLHF
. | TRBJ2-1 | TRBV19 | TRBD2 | CASSIDWPSGSYNEQFF
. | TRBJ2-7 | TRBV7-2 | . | CASSWDMGEAYEQYF
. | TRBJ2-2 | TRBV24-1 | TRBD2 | CATSDLAGAHTGELFF
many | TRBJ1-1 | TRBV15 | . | CATSRVGRDTEAFF
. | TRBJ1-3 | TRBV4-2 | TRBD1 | CASSQEIRQGAGGNTIYF
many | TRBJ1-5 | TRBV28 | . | CASTGPSQPQHF
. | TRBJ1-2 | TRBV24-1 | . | CATSDPLTDGYTF
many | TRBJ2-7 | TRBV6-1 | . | CASNVLHSYEQYF
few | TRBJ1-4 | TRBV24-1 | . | CATSQTGSNEKLFF
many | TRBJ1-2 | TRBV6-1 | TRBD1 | CASSPQGAVGGYTF
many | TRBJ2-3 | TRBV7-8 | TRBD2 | CASSLAGGGALTDTQYF
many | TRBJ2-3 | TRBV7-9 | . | CASSLGPRDTQYF
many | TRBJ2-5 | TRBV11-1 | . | CASSLGTAKETQYF
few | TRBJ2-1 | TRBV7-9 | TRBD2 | CASSLDMPGTSADNEQFF
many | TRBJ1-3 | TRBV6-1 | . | CATFSGEISGNTIYF
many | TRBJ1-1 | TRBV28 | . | CASSFSPPRNTEAFF
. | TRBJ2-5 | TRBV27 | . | CASSPRHAVQETQYF
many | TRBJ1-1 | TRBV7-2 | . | CASRAQGDPNTEAFF
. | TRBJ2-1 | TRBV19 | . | CASRPQPGLIPNEQFF
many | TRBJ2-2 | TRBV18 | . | CASSPDGTGELFF
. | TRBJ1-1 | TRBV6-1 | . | CASRWETMNTEAFF
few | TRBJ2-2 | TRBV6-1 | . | CASSEWVLEGVSTGELFF
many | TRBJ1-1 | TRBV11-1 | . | CASSLRVGHQNTEAFF
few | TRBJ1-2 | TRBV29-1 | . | CSVEEGEVWGGYTF
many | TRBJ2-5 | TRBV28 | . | CASRQVQETQYF
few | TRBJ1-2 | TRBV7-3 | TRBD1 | CASSLTGQGGGYTF
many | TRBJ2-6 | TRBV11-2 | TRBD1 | CASSFAGTGYLSGANVLTF
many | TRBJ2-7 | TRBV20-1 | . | CSARDRGGRDGEQYF
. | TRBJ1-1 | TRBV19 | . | CASSIVARPEAFF
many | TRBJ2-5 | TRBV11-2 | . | CASSLGVEPLQETQYF
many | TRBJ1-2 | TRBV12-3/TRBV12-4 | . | CASLRVTGFPYSGYTF
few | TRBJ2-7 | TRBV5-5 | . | CASRAGDYSYEQCF
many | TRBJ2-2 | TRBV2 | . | CASSAWQGSTGELFF
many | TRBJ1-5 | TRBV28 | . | CASDEYSNQPQHF
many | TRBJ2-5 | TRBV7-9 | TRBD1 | CASSLGDRNQETQYF
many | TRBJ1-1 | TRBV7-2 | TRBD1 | CASTTGGFEAFF